These 18 T cell receptor beta chains came from one sample sequenced in a study of glioma-infiltrating T cells. TCR alpha and beta CDR3 regions were amplified from RNA using iRepertoire nested multiplex PCR. TCRdb recomputed calls from the multiplex PCR reads with MiXCR, one row per CDR3 protein. Of more than 90,000 distinct CDR3 sequences in the sample, roughly 37% were seen once. Input material: glioma tissue, nonneoplastic brain tissue, or PBMCs (not recorded which). The source is a human donor with low-grade glioma or glioblastoma, undergoing nonglioma brain surgery, or in good health (not recorded which).

This clonotype was detected ten times or more. The rearrangement uses TRBV3-1 and TRBJ2-1, with 8 bases identical to TRBD2. Germline CDR1 reads LGHDT; CDR2 reads YNNKEL (reference sequence). This CDR3 spans 14 amino acids. The ends lost 2 bases at V and 6 bases at J; junction bases unmatched: 3. The CDR3 is CASSQLAGPNEQFF. The DNA for the CDR3 is TGTGCCAGCAGCCAATTAGCGGGGCCCAATGAGCAGTTCTTC.

This clonotype appeared many times. V gene TRBV19 combines with J gene TRBJ2-7, with D possibly being TRBD1 (7 bases). The germline V and J ends were trimmed by 5 bases and 2 bases, with 16 bases remaining between them. Germline lookup yields CDR1 LNHDA and CDR2 SQIVND (reference sequence). There are 15 residues in the CDR3. CDR3 DNA: TGTGCCAGTAGTTCCCAGGGGGGCGAAACCTACGAGCAGTACTTC. Translated: CASSSQGGETYEQYF.

For this clonotype: A read error may produce the germline difference seen at one junction end. This CDR3 is CASSFAQGADGKLFF. In nucleotides, the CDR3 is TGCGCCAGCAGCTTCGCACAGGGGGCAGATGGAAAACTGTTTTTT. The V gene is TRBV7-9, the J gene TRBJ1-4, with TRBD1 identical over 9 bases. CDR1 and CDR2 (germline): SEHNR, FQNEAQ (reference sequence). The CDR3 has 15 amino acids.

This clonotype has more than one count but fewer than ten. The CDR3 here is CASSPRTGDSYEQYF. Here the CDR3 DNA reads TGCGCCAGCAGCCCGCGGACAGGGGATTCCTACGAGCAGTACTTC. The rearrangement links TRBV5-1 to TRBJ2-7; TRBD1 agrees at 9 bases. The CDR3 totals 15 residues. The V segment lost 4 bases and the J segment 1 base; nucleotides outside the gene matches: 6. The germline V gene has CDR1 SGHRS and CDR2 YFSETQ.

Concerning this clonotype itself: The junction differs from germline at one of its ends, possibly a read error. V usage is TRBV6-5 and J usage is TRBJ1-1; D gene uncertain. In germline, CDR1 is MNHEY, CDR2 SVGAGI. The CDR3 has 13 residues. The CDR3 protein is CASGYWISTEAFF. The CDR3 DNA reads as TGTGCCAGCGGTTACTGGATAAGCACTGAAGCTTTCTTT.

To note about this clonotype: Compared with germline, one end of the junction differs, possibly owing to a read error. This chain links TRBV6-2 or TRBV6-3 with TRBJ2-3, with 9 bases fitting TRBD2. The CDR3 loop spans 14 amino acids. Looked up from germline, CDR1 is MNHEY and CDR2 is SVGEGT. CDR3: CASSASGEADAQYF. DNA of the CDR3: TGTGCCAGCAGTGCTAGCGGGGAAGCAGATGCGCAGTATTTT.

This clonotype appeared many times. The chain has TRBV24-1 and TRBJ2-1, with TRBD2 matching over 8 bases. The CDR3 contains 16 residues. The germline V gene has CDR1 KGHDR and CDR2 SFDVKD. The V gene end was trimmed by 4 bases and the J gene end by 7 bases; junction bases not matched to a gene: 11. CDR3 in amino acids: CATSDPLAGGSNEQFF. CDR3 nucleotides: TGTGCCACCAGTGACCCCTTGGCGGGGGGCTCGAATGAGCAGTTCTTC.

The chain uses TRBV28 and TRBJ2-3, with D perhaps assigned TRBD1 or TRBD2 (5 bases each). The CDR3 is 15 amino acids. CDR1 is MDHEN, CDR2 SYDVKM, per germline. V gave up 6 bases and J gave up 3 bases, with 16 bases separating them. The CDR3 is CASSVGSGATDTQYF. CDR3 nucleotide sequence: TGTGCCAGCAGCGTAGGGTCCGGGGCGACAGATACGCAGTATTTT.

This clonotype was found many times. The V and J genes are TRBV5-1 and TRBJ2-2, with 9 bases aligning to TRBD2. Germline-derived CDR1 and CDR2 are SGHRS and YFSETQ. The CDR3 loop spans 16 amino acids. Trimming took 1 base from V and 7 from J; bases not matched to a gene: 8. The CDR3 here is CASSLLAGLRGGELFF. CDR3 nucleotide sequence: TGCGCCAGCAGCTTGCTAGCGGGGCTCCGAGGCGGGGAGCTGTTTTTT. Filled out from reference TRBV5-1 and TRBJ2-2, the complete variable domain reads KAGVTQTPRYLIKTRGQQVTLSCSPISGHRSVSWYQQTPGQGLQFLFEYFSETQRNKGNFPGRFSGRQFSNSRSEMNVSTLELGDSALYLCASSLLAGLRGGELFFGEGSRLTVL.

Many counts were recorded for this clonotype. The V gene is TRBV6-2 or TRBV6-3, the J gene TRBJ2-7; tentatively, D is TRBD1 (6 bases). The CDR3 has 14 residues. Germline V gene lookup returns CDR1 MNHEY and CDR2 SVGEGT. Trimming took 6 bases from V and 5 from J, leaving 17 bases between them. DNA for the CDR3: TGTGCCAGCAGAAGGGGGACCCGCAGTGACGAGCAGTACTTC. Translated: CASRRGTRSDEQYF.

Regarding this clonotype: A much larger clone differs by one base, so this may be a read error. The CDR3 end shows no conserved phenylalanine or tryptophan, and so a read error is likely. This chain joins TRBV19 and TRBJ1-2; the match to TRBD1 covers 7 bases. CDR3 size: 13 residues. After removal of 9 bases from V and 2 bases from J, the junction contained 6 bases not matched to a gene. CDR1 LNHDA and CDR2 SQIVND come from the germline V gene (reference sequence). Written as DNA, the CDR3 is TGTGCCAGCCGGGACAGATACAACTATGGCTACACCTCC. Translating gives CASRDRYNYGYTS.

With respect to this clonotype: This may come from a read error, since a much larger clone is one base off. The J gene is TRBJ2-7, the V gene TRBV3-1; D might be TRBD2 (5 bases). The V gene's germline CDR1 is LGHDT and CDR2 YNNKEL (reference sequence). Deletions cut 2 bases from V and 3 bases from J, with 26 bases between. CDR3 size: 19 residues. The CDR3 bases are TGTGCCAGCAGCCAAACGAGAACCATTACTCCCCGGGATTACTACGAGCAGTACTTC. Amino acid sequence: CASSQTRTITPRDYYEQYF.

As concerns this clonotype: A much larger clone lies one base from this, so it may be a read error. CDR3 sequence: CSGTATLGASKAFF. In DNA, the CDR3 is TGCAGCGGTACAGCGACCCTGGGGGCGAGTAAAGCTTTCTTT. The rearrangement uses TRBV29-1 and TRBJ1-1, with D perhaps matching TRBD1 (6 bases). The CDR3 is made up of 14 amino acids. Trimming shortened V by 7 bases and J by 9 bases, and 24 bases separated the two germline ends. CDR1 is SQVTM and CDR2 is ANQGSEA in the germline V gene.

The table lists this clonotype with many counts. V is TRBV24-1 and J is TRBJ2-7; maybe TRBD1 (6 bases). Germline CDR1 and CDR2: KGHDR and SFDVKD. The CDR3 extends over 14 amino acids. Between the trimmed V and J ends, which lost 10 bases and 3 bases, there was a span of 18 bases. In nucleotides, the CDR3 is TGTGCCACTACACGCGGCAGGGGACGCTACGAGCAGTACTTC. Protein sequence: CATTRGRGRYEQYF.

This clonotype has ten or more counts. The chain has TRBV28 and TRBJ2-2, with a possible D match to TRBD1 (7 bases). This CDR3 has 13 amino acids. The V gene's germline CDR1 is MDHEN and CDR2 SYDVKM. The germline V and J ends were trimmed by 11 bases and 0 bases, with 10 bases remaining between them. CDR3 loop: CACGTANTGELFF. CDR3 in DNA: TGTGCCTGCGGGACAGCGAACACCGGGGAGCTGTTTTTT.

This clonotype was counted ten times or more. The V and J genes are TRBV14 and TRBJ2-1; 16 positions agree with TRBD2. This CDR3 region has 16 residues. Germline loops: CDR1 SGHDN, CDR2 FVKESK. V trimming: 4 bases; J trimming: 14 bases; junction bases outside the gene matches: 11. The CDR3 sequence is CASSRLGTSGRAGEFF. CDR3 in DNA: TGTGCCAGCAGCCGGCTCGGGACTAGCGGGAGGGCCGGGGAGTTCTTC.

On this clonotype itself: No conserved phenylalanine or tryptophan is present at the end of the CDR3, so a read error is the likely explanation. The rearrangement links TRBV7-2 to TRBJ2-3; D might be TRBD1 (6 bases). The V end was cut by 7 bases, the J end by 6 bases, with 17 bases between. CDR3 length: 14 residues. Germline V gene lookup returns CDR1 SGHTA and CDR2 FQGNSA. CDR3 residues: CASNAQGPPDTQYY. DNA of the CDR3: TGTGCCAGCAACGCACAGGGACCCCCCGATACGCAGTATTAT.

CDR3 sequence: CVSSQELGLAGALPYF. The CDR3 coding sequence is TGCGTTAGCAGCCAAGAACTGGGACTAGCGGGAGCGCTTCCGTACTTC. The chain joins TRBV4-1 to TRBJ2-7; 14 positions match TRBD2. This CDR3 spans 16 amino acids. Looked up from germline, CDR1 is MGHRA and CDR2 is YSYEKL.